One and the same sample provided the 25 T cell receptor beta chains below, sequenced in a study of T cell responses to AZD1222 COVID-19 vaccine. Profiled with immunoSEQ multiplex PCR; TCRdb holds only in-frame clones, not every one. Here the sample spans 100,000 or so clones, approximately 90% being singletons. The source material was peripheral blood, sampled 28 days after the second AZD1222 dose. Every receptor here comes from an adult who received the AZD1222 COVID-19 vaccine.

On this clone itself: Relative to the germline gene, one junction end is altered; a read error may explain this. The genes are TRBV3-1 (or the pseudogene TRBV3-2) and TRBJ2-1, with 8 bases identical to TRBD1. This CDR3 region has 13 residues. The V gene's germline CDR1 is LGHDT and CDR2 YNNKEL (reference sequence). The CDR3 loop is CASSQGQGPYEVF. CDR3 bases: TGTGCCAGCAGCCAAGGACAGGGGCCCTACGAGGTCTTC.

This clone came up once. The CDR3 loop reads CASSEGLAGAQETQYF. The DNA of the CDR3 is TGTGCCAGCAGTGAAGGCCTAGCGGGGGCCCAAGAGACCCAGTACTTC. This sequence joins TRBV6-1 and TRBJ2-5, with 10 bases identical to TRBD2. Germline V gene data show CDR1 as MNHNS and CDR2 as SASEGT. With V trimmed by 1 base and J by 1 base, 3 bases remained unmatched. The CDR3 spans 16 residues.

V and J are TRBV28 and TRBJ1-5, with a weak D call TRBD1 (5 bases). The CDR3 extends over 14 amino acids. The V end was cut by 5 bases, the J end by 11 bases, with 19 bases between. CDR1 and CDR2 (germline): MDHEN, SYDVKM. CDR3 DNA: TGTGCCAGCAGTGAGGTCGGGGGGGAAAGGGCCCAGCATTTT. This encodes CASSEVGGERAQHF. Variable domain in full (rest from reference TRBV28 and TRBJ1-5): DVKVTQSSRYLVKRTGEKVFLECVQDMDHENMFWYRQDPGLGLRLIYFSYDVKMKEKGDIPEGYSVSREKKERFSLILESASTNQTSMYLCASSEVGGERAQHFGDGTRLSIL.

The rearrangement links TRBV27 to TRBJ1-2; D not certain. This CDR3 has 13 amino acids. Germline assignment: CDR1 MNHEY and CDR2 SMNVEV (reference sequence). V gave up 6 bases and J gave up 7 bases, with 15 bases separating them. The CDR3 nucleotides read TGTGCCAGCAGACTTTCGGTCTTTGGTGGCTACACCTTC. Its protein product is CASRLSVFGGYTF.

The chain uses TRBV19 and TRBJ1-2; tentatively, D is TRBD1 (6 bases). The CDR3 totals 17 residues. V was clipped by 0 bases and J by 7 bases, with 21 bases between them. Germline CDR1 and CDR2: LNHDA and SQIVND (reference sequence). The CDR3 coding sequence is TGTGCCAGTAGTATAGATAATGCCAGGGGTCCTATCTTTGGCTACACCTTC. Translated, it gives CASSIDNARGPIFGYTF.

This rearrangement joins TRBV3-1 (or the pseudogene TRBV3-2) to TRBJ1-1; tentatively, D is TRBD1 (6 bases). V lost 4 bases, J lost 4 bases, and 10 bases lay in between. CDR3 size: 13 residues. Germline loops: CDR1 LGHDT, CDR2 YNNKEL (reference sequence). CDR3: CASSRVGGTEAFF. CDR3 bases: TGTGCCAGCAGCCGAGTAGGGGGCACTGAAGCTTTCTTT.

V usage is TRBV5-1 and J usage is TRBJ2-1; no firm D call. The length of the CDR3 is 16 residues. Germline V CDR1 and CDR2: SGHRS, YFSETQ. Trimming took off 4 bases at V and 0 bases at J, with 14 bases between the two ends. CDR3 in amino acids: CASSGKGLSSYNEQFF. The CDR3 nucleotides read TGCGCCAGCAGCGGGAAGGGCTTAAGCTCCTACAATGAGCAGTTCTTC.

J is TRBJ2-2 and V is TRBV5-8; 9 bases line up with TRBD2. This CDR3 spans 17 amino acids. Germline CDR1 is SGHTS and CDR2 is YDEGEE. J lost 7 bases, V lost 4 bases, and 14 bases had no gene match. CDR3: CASSARPAGGIVGELFF. The DNA of the CDR3 is TGTGCCAGCAGCGCGAGACCAGCGGGGGGAATCGTCGGGGAGCTGTTTTTT.

The rearrangement uses TRBV3-1 (or the pseudogene TRBV3-2) and TRBJ2-2; D is ambiguous. Looked up from germline, CDR1 is LGHDT and CDR2 is YNNKEL (reference sequence). V was pared by 4 bases and J by 1 base, with 7 bases between. This CDR3 has 14 amino acids. The chain's CDR3 is CASSRIENTGELFF. CDR3 sequence (DNA): TGTGCCAGCAGCCGGATAGAGAACACCGGGGAGCTGTTTTTT.

The chain carries TRBV7-9 and TRBJ1-4; D call uncertain. Germline V lookup: CDR1 SEHNR, CDR2 FQNEAQ (reference sequence). The CDR3 length is 15 residues. The ends were cut back, 0 bases at V and 5 bases at J, with 10 bases in the middle. CDR3 nucleotides: TGTGCCAGCAGCTTAGCGGCAGTTGAGAATGAAAAACTGTTTTTT. The encoded protein is CASSLAAVENEKLFF.

The chain is built from TRBV5-3 and TRBJ2-3; 13 bases map to TRBD2. TRBV5-3 is sorted into the ORF group, with uncertain function. This CDR3 contains 16 residues. The V and J ends lost 4 bases and 4 bases, in that order; junction bases with no gene match: 6. This chain's CDR3 is CARSPGLAGAPDTQYF. The CDR3 DNA reads as TGTGCCAGAAGCCCCGGACTAGCGGGAGCACCAGATACGCAGTATTTT.

V gene TRBV9 combines with J gene TRBJ1-1; TRBD1 is a possible D gene (5 bases). The ends were cut back, 4 bases at V and 0 bases at J, with 7 bases in the middle. CDR1 SGDLS and CDR2 YYNGEE come from the germline V gene. This CDR3 has 13 amino acids. The CDR3 DNA is TGTGCCAGCAGCTTACAGGTGAACACTGAAGCTTTCTTT. As protein: CASSLQVNTEAFF.

The chain couples TRBV9 to TRBJ1-4; perhaps TRBD1 as D (5 bases). V gave up 0 bases and J gave up 0 bases, with 9 bases separating them. The V gene's germline CDR1 is SGDLS and CDR2 YYNGEE. This CDR3 comprises 16 residues. The DNA of the CDR3 is TGTGCCAGCAGCGTAGGGGGCCAGCCAACTAATGAAAAACTGTTTTTT. This codes for CASSVGGQPTNEKLFF.

This rearrangement joins TRBV11-2 to TRBJ2-1; TRBD2 aligns across 11 bases. In germline, CDR1 is SGHAT, CDR2 FQNNGV. The CDR3 sequence is 16 residues long. V lost 5 bases and J lost 3; bases outside the gene matches: 6. The CDR3 reads CASSVTSGSIYNEQFF. The DNA for the CDR3 is TGTGCCAGCAGCGTCACTAGCGGGAGTATCTACAATGAGCAGTTCTTC.

The chain carries TRBV7-9 and TRBJ2-7, with D perhaps TRBD2 (5 bases). The CDR3 runs 13 residues. Germline assignment: CDR1 SEHNR and CDR2 FQNEAQ (reference sequence). Trimming removed 5 bases at V and 5 bases at J, with 13 bases between. The DNA for the CDR3 is TGTGCCAGCAGCCCTTCCGGGGTCCACGAGCAGTACTTC. Protein product: CASSPSGVHEQYF.

This clone was counted once. The chain recombines TRBV4-1 with TRBJ1-3; no reliable D call. V gave up 2 bases and J gave up 0 bases, with 8 bases separating them. This CDR3 has 15 residues. CDR1 and CDR2 (germline): MGHRA, YSYEKL. CDR3: CASSQSRTSGNTIYF. The CDR3 coding sequence is TGCGCCAGCAGCCAATCGCGAACCTCTGGAAACACCATATATTTT.

This chain links TRBV10-3 with TRBJ2-1, with D unclear. Germline CDR1 ENHRY, CDR2 SYGVKD. CDR3 size: 13 residues. V was clipped by 0 bases and J by 5 bases, with 5 bases between them. This CDR3 reads CAISESPHNEQFF. As DNA, the CDR3 is TGTGCCATCAGTGAGTCGCCCCACAATGAGCAGTTCTTC.

The chain recombines TRBV12-3 or TRBV12-4 with TRBJ1-6; no clear D gene. The CDR3 is made up of 11 amino acids. Trimming took off 5 bases at V and 14 bases at J, with 10 bases between the two ends. The CDR3 sequence is CASSATKALHF. The CDR3 DNA sequence: TGTGCCAGCAGTGCAACCAAGGCCCTCCACTTT.

The gene calls are TRBV6-2 or TRBV6-3 and TRBJ1-2, with a weak D call TRBD1 (6 bases). Germline CDR1 is MNHEY and CDR2 is SVGEGT. The V end was cut by 6 bases, the J end by 2 bases, with 10 bases between. This CDR3 has 13 amino acids. Here the CDR3 reads CASSSGQNYGYTF. In DNA form, the CDR3 reads TGTGCCAGCAGCTCAGGACAGAACTATGGCTACACCTTC.

The chain recombines TRBV11-1 with TRBJ1-2, with D uncertain. Trimming pared 1 base from V and 0 bases from J, leaving 12 bases between. The CDR3 contains 16 residues. CDR1 and CDR2 (germline): SGHAT, FQDESV (reference sequence). The CDR3, as DNA: TGTGCCAGCAGCTTAGGTGGAATGGGGACTAACTATGGCTACACCTTC. Translation gives CASSLGGMGTNYGYTF.

The V gene is TRBV30, the J gene TRBJ1-1, with TRBD1 matching 7 bases. The CDR3 runs 13 residues. V shed 3 bases, J shed 1 base, and the junction held 2 bases outside the gene matches. CDR1 GTSNPN and CDR2 SVGIG come from the germline V gene (reference sequence). CDR3 sequence: CAWRWDRNTEAFF. The CDR3 bases are TGTGCCTGGAGGTGGGACAGGAACACTGAAGCTTTCTTT.

The genes are TRBV5-1 and TRBJ1-2; D is undetermined. This CDR3 contains 13 residues. V lost 4 bases to trimming and J lost 2 bases, with 9 bases between them. Germline V gene lookup returns CDR1 SGHRS and CDR2 YFSETQ. The CDR3 protein is CASSPTQNYGYTF. Here the CDR3 DNA reads TGCGCCAGCAGCCCGACACAGAACTATGGCTACACCTTC.

This chain links TRBV19 with TRBJ2-1; 8 nucleotides match TRBD1. Germline CDR1 LNHDA, CDR2 SQIVND (reference sequence). The V gene end was trimmed by 4 bases and the J gene end by 5 bases; junction bases not matched to a gene: 13. The CDR3 consists of 17 residues. CDR3 sequence: CASSTRTRGQGNNEQFF. CDR3 DNA sequence: TGTGCCAGTAGTACTCGGACCCGCGGACAGGGCAACAATGAGCAGTTCTTC.

The CDR3 nucleotides read TGTGCCAGCAGCCCACCGGTAGACAAAAACTATGGCTACACCTTC. It codes for CASSPPVDKNYGYTF. The chain uses TRBV7-6 and TRBJ1-2; D ambiguous. V was pared by 5 bases and J by 2 bases, with 15 bases between. Germline CDR1 SGHVS, CDR2 FNYEAQ. The CDR3 has 15 residues.

In its sample, this clone was seen once. The chain joins TRBV28 to TRBJ1-1; no reliable D call. The V end lost 5 bases, the J end lost 3 bases, and 7 bases lay between the germline ends. The CDR3 consists of 12 residues. The germline CDR1 and CDR2 sequences are MDHEN and SYDVKM. DNA for the CDR3: TGTGCCAGCAGTGCGATGGACACTGAAGCTTTCTTT. Its translation is CASSAMDTEAFF.